The 20 T cell receptor beta chains below all came from one sample that was sequenced in a study of identical twins. TCRdb re-derived calls from the 5' RACE reads in MiXCR, one entry per CDR3 protein. This table has more than 350,000 distinct CDR3 sequences, around 9.7% appearing once. Material: naive T cells sorted from blood. These receptor sequences come from a woman in her 50s in good health.

The gene calls are TRBV7-2 and TRBJ2-7; D uncertain. The CDR3 extends over 13 amino acids. V lost 1 base and J 5 bases, leaving 9 bases between the germline ends. Germline CDR1 and CDR2: SGHTA and FQGNSA. The CDR3 is CASSLVGRNEQYF. The CDR3 DNA reads TGTGCCAGCAGCTTAGTGGGAAGAAACGAGCAGTACTTC.

This clonotype was recorded a few times. The rearrangement joins TRBV15 to TRBJ2-5, with D perhaps matching TRBD1 (5 bases). Trimming stripped 3 bases from V and 5 bases from J, with 10 bases between. CDR3 size: 13 residues. CDR1 LNHNV and CDR2 YYDKDF come from the germline V gene (reference sequence). The CDR3 reads CATSRTEEETQYF. In DNA, the CDR3 is TGTGCCACCAGCAGGACAGAAGAGGAGACCCAGTACTTC.

This clonotype was recorded many times. The chain links TRBV4-1 to TRBJ2-1; 11 bases align to TRBD2. The J segment lost 9 bases and the V segment lost 7 bases, leaving 8 bases of the junction unmatched. Germline values: CDR1 MGHRA, CDR2 YSYEKL. CDR3 size: 14 residues. The CDR3 coding sequence is TGCGCCAGCAACATACTAGCGGGAGTGAGTGAGCAGTTCTTC. Its translation is CASNILAGVSEQFF.

This clonotype appeared many times. The chain links TRBV20-1 to TRBJ1-3; D is uncertain. The CDR3 is made up of 13 amino acids. Germline V lookup: CDR1 DFQATT, CDR2 SNEGSKA (reference sequence). Trimming took 2 bases from V and 6 from J, leaving 11 bases between them. Here the CDR3 reads CSARPPSENTIYF. For the CDR3, the DNA is TGCAGTGCTAGACCTCCTTCGGAAAACACCATATATTTT.

This clonotype was detected ten times or more. The V gene is TRBV20-1, the J gene TRBJ2-3; 7 positions match TRBD2. The germline V gene encodes CDR1 DFQATT and CDR2 SNEGSKA (reference sequence). The CDR3 covers 14 residues. Trimming took 5 bases from V and 1 from J; bases not matched to a gene: 6. CDR3 nucleotides: TGCAGTGCTCCGGGGGGAGGGGGCACAGATACGCAGTATTTT. This translates into CSAPGGGGTDTQYF.

V is TRBV7-2 and J is TRBJ1-4; 8 nucleotides agree with TRBD1. J gave up 8 bases and V 0 bases, and 8 bases lay outside the gene matches. The germline V gene encodes CDR1 SGHTA and CDR2 FQGNSA. CDR3 length: 16 residues. The CDR3 sequence is CASSLARGQGTEKLFF. CDR3 nucleotides: TGTGCCAGCAGCTTAGCACGCGGACAGGGTACCGAAAAACTGTTTTTT. Looking up the rest from reference TRBV7-2 and TRBJ1-4 gives the full variable domain: GAGVSQSPSNKVTEKGKDVELRCDPISGHTALYWYRQSLGQGLEFLIYFQGNSAPDKSGLPSDRFSAERTGGSVSTLTIQRTQQEDSAVYLCASSLARGQGTEKLFFGSGTQLSVL.

Ten or more counts support this clonotype. The chain's CDR3 is CASSLVAANEQYV. CDR3 bases: TGTGCCAGCAGCTTGGTGGCGGCCAACGAGCAGTACGTC. The chain combines TRBV5-5 with TRBJ2-7, with no clear D. Germline V CDR1 and CDR2: SGHKS, YYEKEE (reference sequence). This CDR3 has 13 residues. V was clipped by 0 bases and J by 5 bases, with 9 bases between them.

The chain uses TRBV6-2 or TRBV6-3 and TRBJ2-1, with D uncertain. V lost 10 bases to trimming and J lost 0 bases, with 10 bases between them. This CDR3 comprises 13 residues. In germline, CDR1 is MNHEY, CDR2 SVGEGT. Here the CDR3 DNA reads TGTGCCACACGACTGAGCTCCTACAATGAGCAGTTCTTC. The encoded protein is CATRLSSYNEQFF.

This clonotype showed up many times. V gene TRBV9 combines with J gene TRBJ2-2; D possibly uses TRBD1 or TRBD2 (5 bases each). V shed 4 bases and J shed 1 base, with 11 bases lying between them. This CDR3 has 15 residues. Germline values: CDR1 SGDLS, CDR2 YYNGEE. CDR3 bases: TGTGCCAGCAGCCCTCCTGGGGGGAACACCGGGGAGCTGTTTTTT. It specifies CASSPPGGNTGELFF.

This sequence joins TRBV5-1 and TRBJ2-7; TRBD2 matches 12 bases. The germline V gene has CDR1 SGHRS and CDR2 YFSETQ. V shed 5 bases and J 4 bases; nucleotides not matched to a gene: 4. The CDR3 is 14 residues long. CDR3 in amino acids: CASSYTSGRYEQYF. The CDR3 bases are TGCGCCAGCAGTTATACTAGCGGGAGGTACGAGCAGTACTTC.

The V gene is TRBV29-1, the J gene TRBJ2-3; no clear D gene. V lost 3 bases and J 3 bases, leaving 10 bases between the germline ends. There are 13 residues in the CDR3. CDR1 SQVTM and CDR2 ANQGSEA come from the germline V gene. CDR3 sequence: CSVEIRGTDTQYF. CDR3 DNA sequence: TGCAGCGTTGAGATTCGTGGGACAGATACGCAGTATTTT.

The chain joins TRBV5-1 to TRBJ2-1; D perhaps matches TRBD2 (6 bases). V lost 4 bases, J lost 7 bases, and 15 bases lay in between. Germline-derived CDR1 and CDR2 are SGHRS and YFSETQ. The CDR3 runs 14 residues. CDR3: CASSPGTAGNEQFF. Written as DNA, the CDR3 is TGCGCCAGCAGCCCCGGGACGGCGGGGAATGAGCAGTTCTTC.

In this sample, this clonotype turned up many times. The chain employs TRBV4-1 and TRBJ2-1, with 8 bases lining up with TRBD2. This CDR3 contains 16 residues. Germline trimming cut 3 bases from V and 6 bases from J; bases unmatched to any gene: 10. Per germline, CDR1 MGHRA and CDR2 YSYEKL. The CDR3 spells CASSHPGAGGINEQFF. CDR3 nucleotides: TGCGCCAGCAGCCACCCCGGGGCGGGAGGTATCAATGAGCAGTTCTTC.

This clonotype was counted between two and nine times. This chain joins TRBV4-1 and TRBJ1-2; D gene ambiguous. V was pared by 1 base and J by 3 bases, with 12 bases between. Germline V gene data show CDR1 as MGHRA and CDR2 as YSYEKL. This CDR3 is built from 15 residues. The CDR3 nucleotides read TGCGCCAGCAGCCAAGTAGGCGGGCCACACTATGGCTACACCTTC. It codes for CASSQVGGPHYGYTF.

The V and J genes are TRBV20-1 and TRBJ2-7; D is undetermined. CDR1 is DFQATT and CDR2 is SNEGSKA in the germline V gene (reference sequence). The CDR3 has 13 amino acids. Trimming took off 1 base at V and 1 base at J, with 8 bases between the two ends. In nucleotides, the CDR3 is TGCAGTGCTAGAGTCCCAGGTTCCTACGAGCAGTACGTC. Its translation: CSARVPGSYEQYV.

Only a few counts were recorded for this clonotype. The gene calls are TRBV20-1 and TRBJ2-7; D remains unclear. CDR1 and CDR2 (germline): DFQATT, SNEGSKA (reference sequence). V shed 4 bases and J shed 2 bases, with 15 bases lying between them. The CDR3 extends over 14 amino acids. The CDR3: CSATEEGTAYEQYF. In DNA, the CDR3 is TGCAGTGCTACTGAAGAAGGAACAGCCTACGAGCAGTACTTC.

This clonotype has only a few counts. The chain has TRBV5-1 and TRBJ1-1, with D uncertain. Trimming cost V 6 bases and J 10 bases, with 13 bases left between them. In germline, CDR1 is SGHRS, CDR2 YFSETQ. The CDR3 covers 11 residues. DNA of the CDR3: TGCGCCAGCACCCGGGGTGAGGGAGCTTTCTTT. It translates to CASTRGEGAFF.

The chain combines TRBV6-5 with TRBJ2-2; 14 nucleotides align to TRBD2. V trimming: 5 bases; J trimming: 7 bases; junction bases outside the gene matches: 18. This CDR3 has 20 residues. Germline V gene sequence: CDR1 MNHEY, CDR2 SVGAGI. The DNA of the CDR3 is TGTGCCAGCAGTCCTACCCGAACTCGGACTAGCGGGAGGCTCGGCGGGGAGCTGTTTTTT. Protein sequence: CASSPTRTRTSGRLGGELFF.

This clonotype showed up many times. The rearrangement joins TRBV6-4 to TRBJ2-3, with 10 nucleotides matching TRBD1. Germline assignment: CDR1 MRHNA and CDR2 SNTAGT. The CDR3 has 14 amino acids. The V gene end was trimmed by 7 bases and the J gene end by 4 bases; junction bases not matched to a gene: 5. The CDR3 DNA sequence: TGTGCCAGCAAGGGGGACAGGGGTCCAGATACGCAGTATTTT. Its protein is CASKGDRGPDTQYF.

This clonotype was detected a few times. The chain is built from TRBV24-1 and TRBJ2-5, with 9 bases identical to TRBD1. Germline CDR1 is KGHDR and CDR2 is SFDVKD. This CDR3 is 16 amino acids long. V was clipped by 9 bases and J by 2 bases; unmatched bases: 12. The CDR3 region has the DNA TGTGCCACCTCCCCAGGGACAGGGCTAAGACAAGAGACCCAGTACTTC. This encodes CATSPGTGLRQETQYF.